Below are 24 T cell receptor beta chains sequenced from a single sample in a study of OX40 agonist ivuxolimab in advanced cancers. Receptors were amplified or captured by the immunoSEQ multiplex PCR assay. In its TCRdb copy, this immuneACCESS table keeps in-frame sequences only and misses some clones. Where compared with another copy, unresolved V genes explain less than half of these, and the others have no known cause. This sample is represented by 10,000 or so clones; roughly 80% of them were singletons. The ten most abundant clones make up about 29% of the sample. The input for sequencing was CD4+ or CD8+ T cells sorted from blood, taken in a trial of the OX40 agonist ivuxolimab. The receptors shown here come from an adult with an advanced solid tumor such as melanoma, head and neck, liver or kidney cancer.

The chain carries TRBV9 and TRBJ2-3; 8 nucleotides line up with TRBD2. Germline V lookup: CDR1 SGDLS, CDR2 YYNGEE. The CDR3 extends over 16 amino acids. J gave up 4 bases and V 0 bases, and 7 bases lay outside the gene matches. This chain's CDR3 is CASSVEAGVVPDTQYF. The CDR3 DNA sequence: TGTGCCAGCAGCGTAGAAGCGGGAGTTGTCCCAGATACGCAGTATTTT.

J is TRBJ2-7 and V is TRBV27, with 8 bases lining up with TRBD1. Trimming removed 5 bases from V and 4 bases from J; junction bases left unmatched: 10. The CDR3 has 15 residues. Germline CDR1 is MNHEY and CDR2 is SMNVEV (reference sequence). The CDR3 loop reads CASSHSDRGGYEQYF. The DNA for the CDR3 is TGTGCCAGCAGTCACAGTGACAGGGGTGGGTACGAGCAGTACTTC.

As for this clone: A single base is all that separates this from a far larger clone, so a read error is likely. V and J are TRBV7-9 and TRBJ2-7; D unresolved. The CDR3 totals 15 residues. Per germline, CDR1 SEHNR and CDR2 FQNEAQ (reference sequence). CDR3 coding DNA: TGTGCCAGCAGCTTACCGGACGCTCAGGTGAATGAGCAGTCCTTC. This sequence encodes CASSLPDAQVNEQSF.

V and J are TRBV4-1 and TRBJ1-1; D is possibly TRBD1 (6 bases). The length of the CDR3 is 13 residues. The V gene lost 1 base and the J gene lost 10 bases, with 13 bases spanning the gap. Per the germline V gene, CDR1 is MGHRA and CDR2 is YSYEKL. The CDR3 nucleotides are TGCGCCAGCAGCCAAGGACGGGGGGCTGGAGCTTTCTTT. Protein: CASSQGRGAGAFF.

The CDR3 DNA reads TGTGCCAGCAGTTACTCTGGAAACACCATATATTTT. Amino acids: CASSYSGNTIYF. This chain joins TRBV6-5 and TRBJ1-3; no firm D call. The CDR3 sequence is 12 residues long. In germline, CDR1 is MNHEY, CDR2 SVGAGI. V lost 0 bases to trimming and J lost 3 bases, with 0 bases between them.

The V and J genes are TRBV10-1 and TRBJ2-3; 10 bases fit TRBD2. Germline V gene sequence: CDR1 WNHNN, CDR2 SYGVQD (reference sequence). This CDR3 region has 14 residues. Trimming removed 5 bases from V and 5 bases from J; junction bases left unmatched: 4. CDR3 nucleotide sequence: TGCGCCAGCAGTAGCGGGAGGGAAAGAGATACGCAGTATTTT. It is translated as CASSSGRERDTQYF.

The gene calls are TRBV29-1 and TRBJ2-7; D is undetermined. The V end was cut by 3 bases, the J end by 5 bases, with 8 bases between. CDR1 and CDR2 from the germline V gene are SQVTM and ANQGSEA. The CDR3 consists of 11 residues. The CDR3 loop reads CSVDSPHEQYV. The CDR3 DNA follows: TGCAGCGTTGATAGCCCCCACGAGCAGTACGTC.

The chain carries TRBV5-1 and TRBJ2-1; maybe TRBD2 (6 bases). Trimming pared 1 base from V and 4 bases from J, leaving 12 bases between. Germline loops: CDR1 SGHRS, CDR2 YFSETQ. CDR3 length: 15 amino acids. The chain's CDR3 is CASSLHGSLYNEQFF. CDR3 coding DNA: TGCGCCAGCAGCTTGCACGGGAGCCTTTACAATGAGCAGTTCTTC.

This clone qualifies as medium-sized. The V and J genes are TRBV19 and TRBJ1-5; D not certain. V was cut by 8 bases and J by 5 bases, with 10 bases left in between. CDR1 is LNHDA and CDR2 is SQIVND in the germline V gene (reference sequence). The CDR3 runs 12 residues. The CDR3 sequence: CASYDGYQPQHF. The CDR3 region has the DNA TGTGCCAGTTATGACGGTTATCAGCCCCAGCATTTT.

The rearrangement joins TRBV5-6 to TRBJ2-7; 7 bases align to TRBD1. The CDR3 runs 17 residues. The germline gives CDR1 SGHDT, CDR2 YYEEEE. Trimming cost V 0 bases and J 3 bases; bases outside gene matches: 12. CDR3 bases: TGTGCCAGCAGCTTGGCCCTCCGACAGGGATGGGACTACGAGCAGTACGTC. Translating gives CASSLALRQGWDYEQYV.

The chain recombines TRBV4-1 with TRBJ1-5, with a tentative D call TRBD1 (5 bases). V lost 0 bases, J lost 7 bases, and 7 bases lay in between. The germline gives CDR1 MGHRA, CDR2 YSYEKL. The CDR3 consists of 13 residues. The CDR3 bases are TGCGCCAGCAGCCAAGATAGGGGACAGCCCCAGCATTTT. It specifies CASSQDRGQPQHF.

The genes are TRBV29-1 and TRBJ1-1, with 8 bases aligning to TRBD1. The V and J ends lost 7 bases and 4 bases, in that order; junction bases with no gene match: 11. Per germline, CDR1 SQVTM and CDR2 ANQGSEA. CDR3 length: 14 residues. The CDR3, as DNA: TGCAGCGCCCCAGCAGGGGGCGTTTTCACTGAAGCTTTCTTT. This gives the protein CSAPAGGVFTEAFF.

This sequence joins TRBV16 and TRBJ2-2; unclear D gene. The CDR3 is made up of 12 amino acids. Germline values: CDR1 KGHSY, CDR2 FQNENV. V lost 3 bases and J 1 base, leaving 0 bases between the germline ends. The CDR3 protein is CASSQNTGELFF. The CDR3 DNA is TGTGCCAGCAGCCAGAACACCGGGGAGCTGTTTTTT.

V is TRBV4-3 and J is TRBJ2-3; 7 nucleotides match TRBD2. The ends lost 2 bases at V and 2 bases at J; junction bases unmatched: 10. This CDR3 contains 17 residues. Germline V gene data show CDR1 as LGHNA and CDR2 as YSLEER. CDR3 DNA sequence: TGCGCCAGCAGCCAAATCGGGGGAGGGGAATACACAGATACGCAGTATTTT. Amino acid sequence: CASSQIGGGEYTDTQYF.

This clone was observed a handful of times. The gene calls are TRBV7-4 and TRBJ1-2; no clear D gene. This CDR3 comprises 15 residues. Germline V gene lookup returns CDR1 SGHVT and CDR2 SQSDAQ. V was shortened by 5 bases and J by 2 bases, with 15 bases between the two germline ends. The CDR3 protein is CASSKRHTRNYGYTF. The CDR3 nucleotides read TGTGCCAGCAGCAAAAGACATACAAGGAACTATGGCTACACCTTC.

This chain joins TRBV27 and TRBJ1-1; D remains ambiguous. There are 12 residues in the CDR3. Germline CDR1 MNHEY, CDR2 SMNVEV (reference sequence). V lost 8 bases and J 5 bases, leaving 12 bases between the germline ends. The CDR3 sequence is CASGPGRTEAFF. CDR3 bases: TGTGCCAGCGGCCCCGGGAGGACTGAAGCTTTCTTT.

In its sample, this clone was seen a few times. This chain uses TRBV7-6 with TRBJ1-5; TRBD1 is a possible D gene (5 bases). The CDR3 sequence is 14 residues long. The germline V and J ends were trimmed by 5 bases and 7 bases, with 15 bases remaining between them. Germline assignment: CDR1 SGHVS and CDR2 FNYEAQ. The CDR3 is CASSLREGYQPQHF. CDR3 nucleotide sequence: TGTGCCAGCAGCCTCCGAGAGGGGTACCAGCCCCAGCATTTT.

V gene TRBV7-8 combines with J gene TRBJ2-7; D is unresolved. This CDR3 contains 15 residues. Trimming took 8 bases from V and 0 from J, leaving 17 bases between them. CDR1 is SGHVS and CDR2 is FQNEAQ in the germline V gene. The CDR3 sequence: CASSIVPSRSYEQYF. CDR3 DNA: TGTGCCAGCTCGATAGTTCCCTCTCGCTCCTACGAGCAGTACTTC.

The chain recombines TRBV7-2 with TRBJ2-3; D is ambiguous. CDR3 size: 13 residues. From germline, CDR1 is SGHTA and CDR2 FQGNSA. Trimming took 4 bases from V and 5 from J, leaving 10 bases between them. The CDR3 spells CASSSWNGDTQYF. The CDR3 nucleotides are TGTGCCAGCAGCTCCTGGAACGGAGATACGCAGTATTTT.

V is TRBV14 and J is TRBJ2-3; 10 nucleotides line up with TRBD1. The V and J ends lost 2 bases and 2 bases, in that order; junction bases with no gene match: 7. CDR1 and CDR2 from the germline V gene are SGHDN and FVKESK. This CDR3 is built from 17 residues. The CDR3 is CASSQIRDRGLTDTQYF. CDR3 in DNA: TGTGCCAGCAGCCAAATCCGGGACAGGGGACTCACAGATACGCAGTATTTT. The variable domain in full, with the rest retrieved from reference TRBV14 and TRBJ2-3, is EAGVTQFPSHSVIEKGQTVTLRCDPISGHDNLYWYRRVMGKEIKFLLHFVKESKQDESGMPNNRFLAERTGGTYSTLKVQPAELEDSGVYFCASSQIRDRGLTDTQYFGPGTRLTVL.

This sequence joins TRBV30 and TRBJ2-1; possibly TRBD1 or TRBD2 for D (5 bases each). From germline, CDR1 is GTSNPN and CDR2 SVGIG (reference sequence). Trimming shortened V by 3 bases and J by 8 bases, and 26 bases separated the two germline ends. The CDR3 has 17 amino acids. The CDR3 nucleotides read TGTGCCTGGAGAGCCTACACCGGGACCCTCCCGGGCGATGAGCAGTTCTTC. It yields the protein CAWRAYTGTLPGDEQFF.

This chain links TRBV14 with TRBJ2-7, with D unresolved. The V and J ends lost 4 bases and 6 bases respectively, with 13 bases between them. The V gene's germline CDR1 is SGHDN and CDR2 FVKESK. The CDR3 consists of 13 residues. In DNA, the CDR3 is TGTGCCAGCAGCCTATGGACGGGTGTCGAGCAGTACGTC. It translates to CASSLWTGVEQYV.

This CDR3 is CASSHLGSSYEQYF. CDR3 in DNA: TGCGCCAGCAGCCACCTCGGGAGTTCGTACGAGCAGTACTTC. This chain connects TRBV4-1 to TRBJ2-7; the D gene is possibly TRBD2 (6 bases). CDR1 is MGHRA and CDR2 is YSYEKL in the germline V gene. V was clipped by 3 bases and J by 4 bases, with 13 bases between them. The length of the CDR3 is 14 residues.

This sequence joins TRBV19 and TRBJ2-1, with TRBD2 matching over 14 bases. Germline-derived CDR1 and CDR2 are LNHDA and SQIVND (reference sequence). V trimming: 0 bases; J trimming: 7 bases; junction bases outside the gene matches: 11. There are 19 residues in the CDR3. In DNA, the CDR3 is TGTGCCAGTAGTATAGATGGGACTAGCGGGAGAGTGGTAAGGAATGAGCAGTTCTTC. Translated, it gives CASSIDGTSGRVVRNEQFF.